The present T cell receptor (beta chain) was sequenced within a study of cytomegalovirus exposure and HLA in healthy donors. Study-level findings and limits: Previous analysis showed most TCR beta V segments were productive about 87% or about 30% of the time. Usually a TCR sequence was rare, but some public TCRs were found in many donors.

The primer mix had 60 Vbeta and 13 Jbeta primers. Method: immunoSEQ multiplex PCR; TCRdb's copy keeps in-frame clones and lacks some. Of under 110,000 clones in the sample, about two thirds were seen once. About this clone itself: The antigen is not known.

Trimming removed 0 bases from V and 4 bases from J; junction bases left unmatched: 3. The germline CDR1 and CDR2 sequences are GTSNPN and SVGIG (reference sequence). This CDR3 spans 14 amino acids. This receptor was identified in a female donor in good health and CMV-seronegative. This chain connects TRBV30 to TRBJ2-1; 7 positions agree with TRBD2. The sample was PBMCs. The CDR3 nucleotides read TGTGCCTGGAGTGTACCAGCGGGGTACAATGAGCAGTTCTTC. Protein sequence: CAWSVPAGYNEQFF.